This T cell receptor beta chain was found in a study of radiotherapy plus CTLA-4 blockade in lung cancer. Study-wide findings and caveats: Increased serum interferon-beta after radiation also reportedly predicted response strongly. Radiotherapy was combined with ipilimumab, and tumor-derived TCR clones then expanded in blood.

Each patient with chemo-refractory metastatic non-small-cell lung cancer was treated with focal radiation plus CTLA-4 blockade using ipilimumab. The V and J ends lost 2 bases and 3 bases respectively, with 9 bases between them. Per the germline V gene, CDR1 is SGHTS and CDR2 is YDEGEE. This CDR3 spans 15 amino acids. Assay: immunoSEQ multiplex PCR; the TCRdb copy retains only in-frame clones and omits some. This repertoire shows tens of thousands of clones, 60% to 85% found once; its top ten account for about 4.2%. In the case of this clone: Its antigen is unidentified.

This clonotype was obtained from a human donor with non-small cell lung cancer who had a complete response to radiotherapy plus ipilimumab. The chain is built from TRBV5-8 and TRBJ2-6, with D perhaps given as TRBD1 or TRBD2 (5 bases each). Source: peripheral blood, taken from a patient treated with radiotherapy plus ipilimumab. The chain's CDR3 is CASSFRDRGANVLTF. CDR3 in DNA: TGTGCCAGCAGCTTCAGGGACCGTGGGGCCAACGTCCTGACTTTC. Filled out from reference TRBV5-8 and TRBJ2-6, the complete variable domain reads EAGVTQSPTHLIKTRGQQATLRCSPISGHTSVYWYQQALGLGLQFLLWYDEGEERNRGNFPPRFSGRQFPNYSSELNVNALELEDSALYLCASSFRDRGANVLTFGAGSRLTVL.